The present T cell receptor (beta chain) was sequenced within a study of blood T cells in healthy people across ages. The CDR3 extends over 14 amino acids. V lost 7 bases, J lost 5 bases, and 12 bases lay in between. Germline V gene sequence: CDR1 SEHNR, CDR2 FQNEAQ (reference sequence). Study-level points and caveats: Higher diversity and more naive CD4+ cells were features of long-lived donors, compared to aged donors. The fall in TCR beta diversity per million T cells was roughly linear with age.

In this sample, this clonotype turned up a few times. Its cognate antigen is unknown. A J-beta primer mix and a sample-barcoded 5' primer were used in a second PCR of about 6 to 12 cycles. Through a template-switch adaptor with 12 random nucleotides, each cDNA molecule received a tag. From each sample, at least 3 million paired-end reads containing CDR3 were obtained. In TCRdb, the 5' RACE reads were re-called with MiXCR into one record per CDR3 protein. Of about 1.5 million distinct CDR3 sequences in the sample, 35% to 45% were seen once. The sample was blood. The chain uses TRBV7-9 and TRBJ1-6, with TRBD1 as a possible D gene (5 bases). This receptor was identified in a woman aged 18 to 35 in good health. The CDR3 loop reads CASNLAGDNSPLHF. The CDR3 DNA is TGTGCCAGCAACCTAGCGGGGGATAATTCACCCCTCCACTTT.